Presented here are 13 T cell receptor beta chains from one specimen sequenced in a study of T cells in Graves' hyperthyroidism and ophthalmopathy. TCR beta CDR3 regions were amplified from RNA. HTBI primers were employed in a first-round RT-PCR of the TCR CDR3. TCRdb recomputed calls from the multiplex PCR reads with MiXCR, one row per CDR3 protein. The table shows about 840,000 distinct CDR3 sequences, with 38% occurring only once. Sequencing was carried out using blood. The origin of the receptors is a man in his late teens or twenties with Graves' hyperthyroidism.

V usage is TRBV4-1 and J usage is TRBJ2-7, with 7 bases fitting TRBD2. The V segment lost 3 bases and the J segment 1 base; nucleotides outside the gene matches: 3. The CDR3 length is 14 residues. In germline, CDR1 is MGHRA, CDR2 YSYEKL. As DNA, the CDR3 is TGCGCCAGCAGCCAGAGGGAGGGGTCCTACGAGCAGTACTTC. Its protein is CASSQREGSYEQYF.

This clonotype was recorded at least ten times. This chain connects TRBV15 to TRBJ2-5; unclear D gene. This CDR3 has 15 residues. The V end lost 3 bases, the J end lost 2 bases, and 13 bases lay between the germline ends. CDR1 is LNHNV, CDR2 YYDKDF, per germline (reference sequence). The CDR3 is CATSRDLGKQETQYF. In nucleotides, the CDR3 is TGTGCCACCAGCAGGGACCTGGGCAAACAAGAGACCCAGTACTTC.

This clonotype was picked up many times. The rearrangement links TRBV15 to TRBJ1-1; D may be TRBD1 (5 bases). V lost 5 bases, J lost 6 bases, and 10 bases lay in between. CDR1 and CDR2 from the germline V gene are LNHNV and YYDKDF (reference sequence). The CDR3 has 12 residues. The CDR3 region is CATSSGHPEAFF. CDR3 in DNA: TGTGCCACCAGCTCCGGACATCCTGAAGCTTTCTTT.

The chain links TRBV7-2 to TRBJ2-5, with D unclear. Trimming left V 5 bases short and J 1 base short, with 14 bases between. From germline, CDR1 is SGHTA and CDR2 FQGNSA. The CDR3 has 15 residues. The CDR3 bases are TGTGCCAGCAGCCGAACCCCCTGGGGCCAAGAGACCCAGTACTTC. As protein: CASSRTPWGQETQYF. Looking up the rest from reference TRBV7-2 and TRBJ2-5 gives the full variable domain: GAGVSQSPSNKVTEKGKDVELRCDPISGHTALYWYRQSLGQGLEFLIYFQGNSAPDKSGLPSDRFSAERTGGSVSTLTIQRTQQEDSAVYLCASSRTPWGQETQYFGPGTRLLVL.

The chain links TRBV10-3 to TRBJ1-5; TRBD1 matches at 12 bases. Germline CDR1 and CDR2: ENHRY and SYGVKD. V shed 10 bases and J 5 bases; nucleotides not matched to a gene: 6. The CDR3 consists of 14 residues. Here the CDR3 reads CATGTGGAYQPQHF. CDR3 DNA: TGTGCCACCGGGACAGGGGGCGCGTATCAGCCCCAGCATTTT.

This clonotype was seen more than once but under ten times. The V call is TRBV7-9, the J call TRBJ2-7; 9 bases are shared with TRBD2. The CDR3 is 15 amino acids. Unmatched junction bases numbered 9, after V lost 3 bases and J lost 6 bases. CDR1 is SEHNR and CDR2 is FQNEAQ in the germline V gene (reference sequence). In nucleotides, the CDR3 is TGTGCCAGCAGCTTCCCCGGGACTAGCACCCTCGAGCAGTACTTC. It encodes CASSFPGTSTLEQYF.

This clonotype was counted many times. This chain joins TRBV24-1 and TRBJ2-2, with 7 bases identical to TRBD1. Germline CDR1 and CDR2: KGHDR and SFDVKD. The junction had 2 bases not matched to a gene; V was cut back by 8 bases and J by 0 bases. The length of the CDR3 is 14 residues. The CDR3 sequence is CATKGQPNTGELFF. DNA of the CDR3: TGTGCCACCAAGGGACAGCCGAACACCGGGGAGCTGTTTTTT.

A few counts support this clonotype. The chain recombines TRBV6-5 with TRBJ2-5; 11 positions agree with TRBD2. Germline V gene sequence: CDR1 MNHEY, CDR2 SVGAGI. The CDR3 is 17 amino acids. V shed 6 bases and J 8 bases; nucleotides not matched to a gene: 17. The CDR3 DNA sequence: TGTGCCAGCAGGGAAGTCGGGGGGCTAGCGGGAGGAAACACCCAGTACTTC. Translated, it gives CASREVGGLAGGNTQYF.

The genes are TRBV7-9 and TRBJ1-1, with a weak D call TRBD1 (5 bases). V dropped 4 bases and J dropped 6 bases, with 21 bases sitting between them. From germline, CDR1 is SEHNR and CDR2 FQNEAQ (reference sequence). The CDR3 has 16 residues. CDR3 residues: CASSSGVLEGQAEAFF. In nucleotides, the CDR3 is TGTGCCAGCAGCTCGGGGGTTCTGGAGGGGCAGGCTGAAGCTTTCTTT.

The chain has TRBV19 and TRBJ1-5; 8 bases are a match to TRBD1. V shed 3 bases, J shed 2 bases, and the junction held 3 bases outside the gene matches. The CDR3 sequence is 15 residues long. The germline CDR1 and CDR2 sequences are LNHDA and SQIVND (reference sequence). This chain's CDR3 is CASSIATGGNQPQHF. For the CDR3, the DNA is TGTGCCAGTAGTATCGCGACAGGGGGCAATCAGCCCCAGCATTTT.

This clonotype has just a few counts. The gene calls are TRBV7-3 and TRBJ2-5; TRBD1 matches at 9 bases. This CDR3 spans 15 amino acids. J lost 4 bases, V lost 2 bases, and 5 bases had no gene match. The germline CDR1 and CDR2 sequences are SGHTA and FQGTGA. In DNA form, the CDR3 reads TGTGCCAGCAGCTTAGGTGGACAGGGGTTAGAGACCCAGTACTTC. Translation gives CASSLGGQGLETQYF. Combining the CDR3 with reference TRBV7-3 and TRBJ2-5 gives the whole variable domain GAGVSQTPSNKVTEKGKYVELRCDPISGHTALYWYRQSLGQGPEFLIYFQGTGAADDSGLPNDRFFAVRPEGSVSTLKIQRTERGDSAVYLCASSLGGQGLETQYFGPGTRLLVL.

This clonotype was counted at least ten times. The chain joins TRBV29-1 to TRBJ1-2; TRBD1 aligns across 8 bases. Germline lookup yields CDR1 SQVTM and CDR2 ANQGSEA. The CDR3 has 14 residues. The J segment lost 5 bases and the V segment lost 0 bases, leaving 5 bases of the junction unmatched. CDR3 DNA sequence: TGCAGCGTTGAAGATACAGGGGGAGGGTATGGCTACACCTTC. It is translated as CSVEDTGGGYGYTF.

The CDR3 sequence is CASSTGQGAYEQYF. CDR3 in DNA: TGTGCCAGCAGCACAGGACAGGGAGCCTACGAGCAGTACTTC. The rearrangement links TRBV10-3 to TRBJ2-7; 8 positions agree with TRBD1. Germline V gene sequence: CDR1 ENHRY, CDR2 SYGVKD. This CDR3 has 14 residues. J gave up 2 bases and V 10 bases, and 10 bases lay outside the gene matches.